The clone carrying this TCR beta chain was detected many times. The source of the sample is a study of neurological immune-mediated disorders. J lost 3 bases, V lost 0 bases, and 7 bases had no gene match. Germline loops: CDR1 DFQATT, CDR2 SNEGSKA (reference sequence). The CDR3 length is 15 residues. 5'RACE employing 10-nucleotide random UMIs yielded the cDNA. TCRdb processed the 5' RACE reads anew with MiXCR; each CDR3 protein has one entry. The repertoire holds tens of thousands of distinct CDR3 sequences, about 3.5% seen once, with 1.5% to 2% in the top ten. A total of 2 million PBMCs stored at -80 degrees C provided the unsorted libraries.

This sequence originates from a man aged 25-40 years with multiple sclerosis. Input material: PBMCs. The gene calls are TRBV20-1 and TRBJ2-7, with 8 bases aligning to TRBD2. The CDR3 protein is CSARDSGTSFYEQYF. CDR3 bases: TGCAGTGCTAGAGATTCCGGGACTAGTTTCTACGAGCAGTACTTC.